The TCR beta chain under discussion was sequenced for a study of cytomegalovirus exposure and HLA in healthy donors. In the study overall: From HLA-typed donors, an early data release held some 91 million unique TCRs.

PCR employed 60 Vbeta and 13 Jbeta primers. Repertoires were generated with immunoSEQ multiplex PCR, while TCRdb's copy carries only in-frame clones and drops some. The sample comprises 150,000 to 200,000 clones, around 76% of which are singletons, and roughly 1.9% rests with the top ten. Germline V gene data show CDR1 as LNHDA and CDR2 as SQIVND (reference sequence). V was clipped by 5 bases and J by 9 bases, with 17 bases between them. There are 14 residues in the CDR3. This clonotype was sampled from a female donor in good health and CMV-seronegative. The sequenced sample consisted of PBMCs. This chain joins TRBV19 and TRBJ2-1; maybe TRBD1 (6 bases). DNA for the CDR3: TGTGCCAGTAGTTCAAAACCAGGGGTCACTGAGCAGTTCTTC. Its protein product is CASSSKPGVTEQFF.